The T cell receptor beta chain described here comes from a study of tumor-infiltrating lymphocytes in primary liver carcinoma. Study context: Ranging in age from 30 to 69 years, the patients were men and women. Study conclusions and caveats: Tumors had a top-250-clone fraction that was significantly higher than blood (p = 0.039).

Extraction of RNA together with DNA used about 17-30 mg of unsorted bulk tissue. For this clonotype: Its target is not known.

Looked up from germline, CDR1 is MNHNY and CDR2 is SVGAGI (reference sequence). Between the trimmed V and J ends, which lost 5 bases and 5 bases, there was a span of 19 bases. The CDR3 covers 15 residues. The investigators made TCR beta cDNA from about 0.45 ug total RNA, using a constant-region primer. Slightly modified ARM-PCR with three nested multiplex PCR rounds yielded TCR beta libraries. TRBV1-TRBV30 forward primers paired with a C-beta reverse primer were used in the first two PCR rounds, which ran approximately 11 cycles each. TCRdb reprocessed the multiplex PCR reads via MiXCR and lists one record per CDR3 protein. The profile shows around 56,000 distinct CDR3 sequences, less than 75% of them singletons.

This TCR derives from a man aged 35-49 years with primary liver carcinoma and hepatitis B virus infection. The chain joins TRBV6-6 to TRBJ2-7; the D gene is possibly TRBD2 (5 bases). Material for sequencing was liver tumor tissue from sampling region 2. Subset meaning: tumor region T2, inferior pole. The CDR3 coding sequence is TGTGCCAGCAGTCATGACACCTACGGGAACCACGAGCAGTACTTC. The encoded protein is CASSHDTYGNHEQYF.